Here is one TCR beta chain with its context. The antigen remains undetermined. The sample comes from a study of cytomegalovirus exposure and HLA in healthy donors. The study, taken as a whole, reports: Later analysis associated a missense DCLRE1C variant with TCR beta V- and J-gene trimming.

The V and J ends lost 3 bases and 3 bases respectively, with 10 bases between them. The length of the CDR3 is 13 residues. From germline, CDR1 is SGHNT and CDR2 YYREEE (reference sequence). Primers: 60 Vbeta forward and 13 Jbeta reverse. The method was immunoSEQ multiplex PCR; TCRdb's version includes in-frame clones alone and lacks a portion of them. The repertoire holds 150,000 to 250,000 clones, with 60% to 85% as singletons. The rearrangement joins TRBV5-4 to TRBJ2-7, with D possibly TRBD1 on 6 matching bases. The clonotype comes from a girl aged 10-17 years in good health and CMV-seropositive. The sample was PBMCs. The CDR3 loop reads CASSYPDSYEQYF. The CDR3 DNA reads TGTGCCAGCAGCTACCCGGACAGCTACGAGCAGTACTTC.